This is a list of T cell receptor beta chains from one sample in a study of shared clonotypes between healthy human individuals. TCRdb's table, derived via immunoSEQ multiplex PCR, lists solely in-frame clones and lacks some. The sample has 2.5 million or so clones, around nine tenths seen once. Sequencing input: naive CD4+ T cells sorted from blood. Every receptor here comes from a man younger than 30 in good health. The CDR3 runs from the conserved cysteine through the conserved F or W. A D gene is named only where the DNA matches it firmly. Not all rows give a size; the values are once, few, many and, for expanded clones, a class.

clone size: .; V gene: TRBV29-1; CDR3 length: 17; J gene: TRBJ1-2; D gene: TRBD1; CDR3 DNA: TGCAGCGTTGATTTCATCGGACAGGGGGCCGAATACTATGGCTACACCTTC; CDR3 protein: CSVDFIGQGAEYYGYTF
clone size: .; V gene: TRBV2; CDR3 length: 14; J gene: TRBJ1-2; D gene: .; CDR3 DNA: TGTGCCAGCAGTGTGCTGGGTCTGGTAAGCGGCTACACCTTC; CDR3 protein: CASSVLGLVSGYTF
clone size: .; V gene: TRBV9; CDR3 length: 14; J gene: TRBJ1-1; D gene: TRBD1; CDR3 DNA: TGTGCCAGCAGCGTTGGACAGGGTGGCACTGAAGCTTTCTTT; CDR3 protein: CASSVGQGGTEAFF
clone size: .; V gene: TRBV6-5; CDR3 length: 16; J gene: TRBJ2-5; D gene: TRBD2; CDR3 DNA: TGTGCCAGCAGTTACTCGCTAGCGGGCACCCAAGAGACCCAGTACTTC; CDR3 protein: CASSYSLAGTQETQYF
clone size: .; V gene: TRBV4-1; CDR3 length: 15; J gene: TRBJ2-3; D gene: .; CDR3 DNA: TGCGCCAGCAGCCAAGAGTCAGGGGGCACAGATACGCAGTATTTT; CDR3 protein: CASSQESGGTDTQYF
clone size: .; V gene: TRBV7-9; CDR3 length: 15; J gene: TRBJ2-2; D gene: .; CDR3 DNA: TGCGCCAGCCCCATGGGAATCGCGAACACCGGGGAGCTGTTTTTT; CDR3 protein: CASPMGIANTGELFF
clone size: .; V gene: TRBV11-3; CDR3 length: 13; J gene: TRBJ2-7; D gene: TRBD1; CDR3 DNA: TGTGCCAGCCGGGGACAGGGAGATGTCGAGCAGTACTTC; CDR3 protein: CASRGQGDVEQYF
clone size: .; V gene: TRBV19; CDR3 length: 14; J gene: TRBJ2-3; D gene: .; CDR3 DNA: TGTGCCAGTAGTTTCACTCCTCGCACAGATACGCAGTATTTT; CDR3 protein: CASSFTPRTDTQYF
clone size: .; V gene: TRBV6-6; CDR3 length: 14; J gene: TRBJ2-7; D gene: .; CDR3 DNA: TGTGCCAGCAGTTACATGCAGCTGAACTACGAGCAGTACTTC; CDR3 protein: CASSYMQLNYEQYF
clone size: .; V gene: TRBV2; CDR3 length: 14; J gene: TRBJ1-3; D gene: .; CDR3 DNA: TGTGCCAGCAGGGACTTCATACAGGGAAACACCATATATTTT; CDR3 protein: CASRDFIQGNTIYF
clone size: .; V gene: TRBV2; CDR3 length: 14; J gene: TRBJ1-6; D gene: TRBD1; CDR3 DNA: TGTGCCAGCAGTGTTGAACAGGGGGACTCACCCCTCCACTTT; CDR3 protein: CASSVEQGDSPLHF
clone size: .; V gene: TRBV25-1; CDR3 length: 15; J gene: TRBJ2-1; D gene: TRBD1; CDR3 DNA: TGTGCCAGCAGCCTCCCCGGACAGGGCCACAATGAGCAGTTCTTC; CDR3 protein: CASSLPGQGHNEQFF
clone size: .; V gene: TRBV28; CDR3 length: 13; J gene: TRBJ1-1; D gene: .; CDR3 DNA: TGTGCCAGCGCCCTGGGGGGGCGAGTCGGCGCTTTCTTT; CDR3 protein: CASALGGRVGAFF
clone size: .; V gene: TRBV6-5; CDR3 length: 12; J gene: TRBJ2-7; D gene: .; CDR3 DNA: TGTGCCAGCGGTGGGCCCCTCTACGAGCAGTACTTC; CDR3 protein: CASGGPLYEQYF
clone size: .; V gene: TRBV13; CDR3 length: 16; J gene: TRBJ2-3; D gene: .; CDR3 DNA: TGTGCCAGCAGCTCTACTTGGGGCGGGGCCACAGATACGCAGTATTTT; CDR3 protein: CASSSTWGGATDTQYF
clone size: .; V gene: TRBV27; CDR3 length: 14; J gene: TRBJ2-7; D gene: .; CDR3 DNA: TGTGCCAGCAGTGACGGGGGGCACTCCTACGAGCAGTACTTC; CDR3 protein: CASSDGGHSYEQYF
clone size: .; V gene: TRBV7-2; CDR3 length: 19; J gene: TRBJ2-1; D gene: TRBD2; CDR3 DNA: TGTGCCAGCAGCTTATATCTTAGCGGGGGCGCTTCCCCCTACAATGAGCAGTTCTTC; CDR3 protein: CASSLYLSGGASPYNEQFF
clone size: .; V gene: TRBV6-6; CDR3 length: 11; J gene: TRBJ2-3; D gene: .; CDR3 DNA: TGTGCCAGTATGCGCACAGATACGCAGTATTTT; CDR3 protein: CASMRTDTQYF
clone size: .; V gene: TRBV7-6; CDR3 length: 14; J gene: TRBJ2-3; D gene: TRBD1; CDR3 DNA: TGTGCCAGCAGCAGGGGGCATAACACAGATACGCAGTATTTT; CDR3 protein: CASSRGHNTDTQYF
clone size: .; V gene: TRBV9; CDR3 length: 15; J gene: TRBJ2-1; D gene: TRBD2; CDR3 DNA: TGTGCCAGCAGCGTAGCTGGGACTAGAGGCAATGAGCAGTTCTTC; CDR3 protein: CASSVAGTRGNEQFF
clone size: .; V gene: TRBV11-3; CDR3 length: 17; J gene: TRBJ2-5; D gene: TRBD2; CDR3 DNA: TGTGCCAGCAGCTTAAGTACAGCGGGGAAGGTAGGAGAGACCCAGTACTTC; CDR3 protein: CASSLSTAGKVGETQYF
clone size: .; V gene: TRBV6-5; CDR3 length: 16; J gene: TRBJ2-3; D gene: TRBD2; CDR3 DNA: TGTGCCAGCAGTTACCTAGCGGGGGGGACGACAGATACGCAGTATTTT; CDR3 protein: CASSYLAGGTTDTQYF
clone size: .; V gene: TRBV5-8; CDR3 length: 14; J gene: TRBJ2-5; D gene: .; CDR3 DNA: TGTGCCAGCAGCTTGGGAACGGGAAAAGAGACCCAGTACTTC; CDR3 protein: CASSLGTGKETQYF
clone size: .; V gene: TRBV18; CDR3 length: 15; J gene: TRBJ1-1; D gene: TRBD1; CDR3 DNA: TGTGCCAGCCCACCTCTCGGGACAGCGAACACTGAAGCTTTCTTT; CDR3 protein: CASPPLGTANTEAFF
clone size: once; V gene: TRBV25-1; CDR3 length: 10; J gene: TRBJ1-4; D gene: .; CDR3 DNA: TGTGCCAGCAGGAATGAAAAACTGTTTTTT; CDR3 protein: CASRNEKLFF
clone size: .; V gene: TRBV19; CDR3 length: 14; J gene: TRBJ2-5; D gene: .; CDR3 DNA: TGTGCCAGTAGTTTTCGGGACACCCAAGGGACCCAGTACTTC; CDR3 protein: CASSFRDTQGTQYF
clone size: .; V gene: TRBV7-9; CDR3 length: 17; J gene: TRBJ2-7; D gene: TRBD2; CDR3 DNA: TGTGCCAGCAGCTTAGGAGAGACGGCGGGAGACCCCTACGAGCAGTACTTC; CDR3 protein: CASSLGETAGDPYEQYF
clone size: .; V gene: TRBV27; CDR3 length: 16; J gene: TRBJ1-5; D gene: .; CDR3 DNA: TGTGCCAGCAGCAGTGCCCCGGGGGTTAGCAATCAGCCCCAGCATTTT; CDR3 protein: CASSSAPGVSNQPQHF
clone size: once; V gene: TRBV7-2; CDR3 length: 15; J gene: TRBJ1-6; D gene: TRBD1; CDR3 DNA: TGTGCCAGCAGCTTATTCGGACAGGGCGATTCACCCCTCCACTTT; CDR3 protein: CASSLFGQGDSPLHF
clone size: .; V gene: TRBV5-4; CDR3 length: 14; J gene: TRBJ2-3; D gene: .; CDR3 DNA: TGTGCCAGCGGCTTGTCTCAAGGCACAGATACGCAGTATTTT; CDR3 protein: CASGLSQGTDTQYF
clone size: .; V gene: TRBV28; CDR3 length: 14; J gene: TRBJ1-1; D gene: .; CDR3 DNA: TGTGCCAGCAGTTTGTCCTCGTGGAACACTGAAGCTTTCTTT; CDR3 protein: CASSLSSWNTEAFF
clone size: .; V gene: TRBV7-9; CDR3 length: 12; J gene: TRBJ2-3; D gene: .; CDR3 DNA: TGTGCCAGCAGCTTTTATCGCGATACGCAGTATTTT; CDR3 protein: CASSFYRDTQYF
clone size: .; V gene: TRBV5-6; CDR3 length: 14; J gene: TRBJ2-7; D gene: TRBD2; CDR3 DNA: TGTGCCAGCAGGCGACTAGCGGAAGCCTACGAGCAGTACTTC; CDR3 protein: CASRRLAEAYEQYF
clone size: .; V gene: TRBV10-1; CDR3 length: 13; J gene: TRBJ2-2; D gene: TRBD2; CDR3 DNA: TGCGCCAGCAAGGCTAGCGGGTCCGGGGAGCTGTTTTTT; CDR3 protein: CASKASGSGELFF
clone size: .; V gene: TRBV10-2; CDR3 length: 13; J gene: TRBJ1-5; D gene: .; CDR3 DNA: TGCGCCAGCGGAGAACTCTCAAATCAGCCCCAGCATTTT; CDR3 protein: CASGELSNQPQHF
clone size: once; V gene: TRBV6-6; CDR3 length: 16; J gene: TRBJ2-1; D gene: TRBD2; CDR3 DNA: TGTGCCAGCAGTTCCCTGGGAAGCGGGGGTGGCAATGAGCAGTTCTTC; CDR3 protein: CASSSLGSGGGNEQFF
clone size: few; V gene: TRBV21-1; CDR3 length: 13; J gene: TRBJ1-1; D gene: .; CDR3 DNA: TGTGCCAGCAGCAAAGGTGCGAACACTGAAGCTTTCTTT; CDR3 protein: CASSKGANTEAFF
clone size: .; V gene: TRBV25-1; CDR3 length: 14; J gene: TRBJ2-6; D gene: .; CDR3 DNA: TGTGCCAGCAGTGTAGCCTCTGGGGCCAACGTCCTGACTTTC; CDR3 protein: CASSVASGANVLTF
clone size: .; V gene: TRBV5-1; CDR3 length: 16; J gene: TRBJ1-3; D gene: .; CDR3 DNA: TGCGCCAGCAGCTTGAACCCACAGGGAACTGGAAACACCATATATTTT; CDR3 protein: CASSLNPQGTGNTIYF
clone size: .; V gene: TRBV19; CDR3 length: 13; J gene: TRBJ1-1; D gene: .; CDR3 DNA: TGTGCCAGTAGCCCGCACCAGAACACTGAAGCTTTCTTT; CDR3 protein: CASSPHQNTEAFF
clone size: .; V gene: TRBV2; CDR3 length: 13; J gene: TRBJ2-3; D gene: .; CDR3 DNA: TGTGCCAGCAGCAGGTCGGGCACAGATACGCAGTATTTT; CDR3 protein: CASSRSGTDTQYF
clone size: .; V gene: TRBV5-8; CDR3 length: 15; J gene: TRBJ2-3; D gene: .; CDR3 DNA: TGTGCCAGCAGTCGCCTGCTCCCTAGCACAGATACGCAGTATTTT; CDR3 protein: CASSRLLPSTDTQYF
clone size: .; V gene: TRBV2; CDR3 length: 15; J gene: TRBJ1-4; D gene: .; CDR3 DNA: TGTGCCAGCAGTGTGGACCGCTCAACTAATGAAAAACTGTTTTTT; CDR3 protein: CASSVDRSTNEKLFF
clone size: .; V gene: TRBV18; CDR3 length: 12; J gene: TRBJ1-1; D gene: .; CDR3 DNA: TGTGCCAGCTCTCGCCTAGAGACTGAAGCTTTCTTT; CDR3 protein: CASSRLETEAFF
clone size: .; V gene: TRBV29-1; CDR3 length: 13; J gene: TRBJ1-1; D gene: TRBD1; CDR3 DNA: TGCAGCGTTGAGGGACAGGGAGACACTGAAGCTTTCTTT; CDR3 protein: CSVEGQGDTEAFF
clone size: .; V gene: TRBV18; CDR3 length: 15; J gene: TRBJ2-1; D gene: TRBD2; CDR3 DNA: TGTGCCAGCTCACCACCGCGGGGGGGCCTCGGTGAGCAGTTCTTC; CDR3 protein: CASSPPRGGLGEQFF
clone size: .; V gene: TRBV25-1; CDR3 length: 14; J gene: TRBJ1-5; D gene: .; CDR3 DNA: TGTGCCAGCAGTGAATCAGGTGGGGGGCAGCCCCAGCATTTT; CDR3 protein: CASSESGGGQPQHF